This note documents a single T cell receptor beta chain sequence. It has no known antigen specificity. It has no much larger one-base neighbor in the sample; base qualities were not kept. These data come from a study of cytomegalovirus exposure and HLA in healthy donors (dated by TCRdb to 2017 to 2019). As for the study more broadly: According to an earlier analysis of 550 to 700 of the donors, some 170 million T cells yielded 117 million unique TCR beta sequences and roughly 280 Gb of sequence data. Around 300 gigabases of sequencing data and 80 million or so unique TCR sequences were included in an early release covering several hundred HLA-typed donors. Among the roughly 410 genotyped donors, around 81% belonged to the genetic ancestry cluster associated with self-reported Caucasian donors. The aim of the study was to test whether cataloging public T cell receptors could identify signatures of past pathogen exposure. Using immunosequencing, the study profiled T cell repertoires from about 610 subjects and related those repertoires to cytomegalovirus serostatus. Besides the first cohort of approximately 710 subjects, a separate validation cohort made up of roughly 120 different subjects was used. To predict cytomegalovirus infection status, the study combined high-throughput TCR immunosequencing, statistical association of individual TCRs with disease status, and machine learning. In a later analysis, previously published TCR beta repertoires from hundreds of donors were re-analyzed and high-resolution HLA genotyping was added so that TCR occurrence patterns could be studied. In the later analysis, no new phenotypic data were used to find candidate immune exposures; instead, reliance was placed on TCR beta sequences and their occurrence across donors. An earlier analysis of approximately 500 of the donors applied high-throughput TCR beta sequencing to assess whether each TCR beta V gene segment acted as functional or pseudogenic. Donor age, sex, ethnicity and CMV serostatus were compiled alongside the repertoire data. Genome-wide SNP genotypes for about 55% of the roughly 670 donors were used in a later genetic analysis, which treated that subset as a discovery cohort. All discovery cohort repertoires had been generated using a single sequencing platform. HLA typing covered class I and class II loci at four-digit resolution. Typing coverage differed by locus: A, B, C, DRB1 and DQB1 were typed in about 620-630 donors, DQA1 in approximately 520, DPA1 in approximately 610, and DPB1 in 450 to 480. Four or five DR-DQ haplotypes were handled as single units for association and clustering because linkage in the cohort was strong. Among 398 genotyped donors of the cohort, an average of roughly 240,000 unique TCR beta nucleotide sequences were sequenced per donor, roughly 20% of them non-productive.

On the study overall, not on this receptor specifically: Assigning TCR associations to individual alleles was difficult when HLA alleles, especially DR and DQ, strongly co-occurred. In the study, approximately 160 TCR beta chains were listed as associated with cytomegalovirus. CMV serostatus was the only immune exposure information available for the cohort. Cytomegalovirus status was reported to be diagnosed by the classifier with high specificity and sensitivity in both the original and validation cohorts. In a later analysis, the rate of TCR association differed among HLA loci, with DRB1 alleles having the most associated TCRs and HLA-C alleles having the fewest. It was suggested by the authors that the approach could potentially be generalized to other disease states and immunological phenotypes. Because HLA typing was missing for some donors at each locus, association tests included only the typed subset. In a later analysis, HLA-associated TCR beta chains showed more clonal expansion and lower generation probabilities than non-associated chains that were equally common. An association between a missense DCLRE1C variant and V-gene and J-gene trimming of TCR beta chains was found in a later genetic analysis and replicated in an independent cohort. A group of highly shared sequence variants was considered likely to be a technical artifact of the sequencing pipeline. Correlated functional status among segregating V segments might reflect linkage disequilibrium, but an unknown experimental factor could not be ruled out. Most TCR sequences were observed very rarely across donors, whereas some public TCRs were present in many individuals. An earlier analysis of 587 of the donors showed that most TCR beta V segments appeared in productive rearrangements either about 87% or about 30% of the time, which broadly matched IMGT annotations. A further reported finding was that TCR beta sequences accurately predicted the HLA-A and HLA-B alleles for most subjects in the first cohort. A later analysis reported that several top co-occurrence clusters appeared linked to parvovirus B19, influenza, CMV and Epstein-Barr virus. Presence/absence analyses assumed roughly uniform sequencing depth across donors, an assumption that may not hold. The earlier analysis of 587 of the donors excluded seventeen rarely observed V segments, including chromosome 9 orphons, because counts were too low. According to a later genetic analysis, donors in an Asian-associated ancestry cluster had fewer N-insertions in productive TCRs than the approximately 700-donor mean. A later analysis found that most CMV-associated TCR beta chains appeared HLA-restricted, with HLA associations seemingly driven largely by CMV exposure. A later analysis associated 16,951 TCR beta sequences with specific HLA alleles at a false discovery rate of 0.05. In vitro tests confirmed that a few of the cytomegalovirus-associated TCR beta chains recognize cytomegalovirus antigens. This cohort had only TCR beta chains sequenced, and the lack of alpha or paired-chain data limited which features could be detected.

The cohort comprised some 700 healthy bone marrow donors. All cohort members were sampled while nominally healthy, although unrecorded immune exposures were likely present. The donor tested CMV seropositive and was one of the 289 seropositive cohort members. A peripheral blood sample was collected from each donor, and TCR beta sequencing was performed on peripheral blood mononuclear cells. Genomic DNA extraction from the blood cell samples was performed with the Qiagen DNeasy Blood Extraction Kit. The protocol used for the library was the immunoSEQ multiplex PCR assay. For the multiplex PCR, a mixture combining 60 forward primers for TCR Vbeta segments and 13 reverse primers for TCR Jbeta segments was used. The CDR3 region of rearranged TCR beta genes was amplified from genomic DNA by a multiplex PCR assay. On the Illumina HiSeq System, the amplified TCR beta libraries were sequenced as 87-base-pair reads. The published analysis was carried out like this. In a later analysis, tens of millions of unique TCR beta chains were counted across the roughly 670 repertoires, and roughly 9.9 million of these chains were shared by at least two donors. To remove PCR and sequencing errors, raw reads were error-corrected and collapsed into unique sequences using a nearest-neighbor algorithm that merged closely related sequences. Alignment of CDR3 sequences to IMGT reference sequences was used to assign V, D and J gene segments. Each retained sequence needed at least a six-nucleotide match to both a V gene segment and a J gene segment. A rearrangement counted as productive if the CDR3 had no stop codons and remained in frame with V and J, and every other rearrangement counted as non-productive. Following IMGT convention, CDR3 was defined as the stretch from the second conserved V-encoded cysteine to the conserved J-encoded phenylalanine. Sequences without an unambiguous match to a single V gene segment were excluded from the earlier analysis of almost 600 of the donors. In an earlier analysis of approximately 590 of the donors, a V segment was called functional when productive rearrangements were above 56.7%, and segregating when the standard deviation between donors exceeded 5%. A statistical classification framework was built to diagnose cytomegalovirus status from the catalog of TCR beta chain sequences. A later analysis assigned V and J genes by comparing TCR nucleotide sequences with IMGT/GENE-DB human TR gene sequences. Using the TCRdist pipeline, a later analysis assigned CDR3 sequences along with most-parsimonious VDJ recombination scenarios. A later analysis defined each TCR beta chain by its CDR3 amino acid sequence plus V-gene family, and excluded reads lacking a unique V-gene family. In a later analysis, 500 to 650 highly shared, low-generation-probability nucleotide sequences were removed to address suspected cross-contamination and a sequencing artifact. In a later analysis, a clonal expansion index for each public chain was calculated from normalized within-repertoire ranks of inferred template counts. In a later analysis, generation probabilities were computed using a VDJ recombination model fitted to out-of-frame rearrangements, and the results were checked against IGoR. Hypergeometric tests were used in a later analysis to score TCR-TCR, TCR-HLA and TCR-CMV co-occurrence, with a repertoire-size bias correction applied to the TCR pairs. In a later analysis, false discovery rates were estimated by permuting HLA or CMV assignments 20 times. In a later analysis, co-occurring TCRs were grouped using DBSCAN, with TCRdist sequence similarity added in when clustering inside HLA-allele-positive subsets. Repertoires with fewer than 30,000 or more than 120,000 public chains were left out of co-occurrence clustering, as were four to six repertoires with anomalous nucleotide sharing. This is the immuneACCESS table as TCRdb keeps it, with only in-frame sequences that have V and J called. A part of the clones is gone; compared with another copy, unresolved V genes explain less than half, and the rest is unexplained. V and J calls and clone size are given by that table; D and trimming were obtained from the DNA. The sample has more than 200,000 clones on record, 82% of them singletons. Of the sample, 6% falls within the top ten clones.

Sequenced material: PBMCs. This TCR was sampled from a man aged 35 to 55 in good health and CMV-seropositive.

The nucleotide sequence reads TGTGCCTGGAGCGCCCGGGAAGGGCAGTTCTTC. Its translation reads: CAWSAREGQFF. The rearranged segments are TRBV30 and TRBJ2-1; tentative D gene TRBD2, with 5 bases matching. From the cysteine up to the phenylalanine, the CDR3 has a length of 11 residues. Of the read, only the CDR3 DNA is kept; its 33 bases are in frame from base 1. CDR1 and CDR2 were assigned from the germline V gene (reference sequence) as GTSNPN and SVGIG. V sheds 3 bases and J sheds 12 bases, leaving 12 bases between their ends.